These 13 T cell receptor beta chains originate from one sample sequenced in a study of T cell repertoires in cytomegalovirus infection. MiXCR, applied by TCRdb to the reads, yields one record per CDR3 protein. Among around 740,000 distinct CDR3 sequences, roughly a third were seen once, and the ten largest hold more than 2.5%. The sequenced sample consisted of PBMCs. Every receptor here comes from a human donor in good health (CMV status not recorded). Some clones in this sample may be carry-over from other donors' samples.

This clonotype was observed a handful of times. This chain joins TRBV12-3 or TRBV12-4 and TRBJ2-3, with 8 bases identical to TRBD1. The CDR3 has 15 amino acids. V was clipped by 5 bases and J by 4 bases; unmatched bases: 8. The CDR3 region is CASSPEGQASDTQYF. The CDR3, as DNA: TGTGCCAGCAGTCCAGAGGGACAGGCGTCAGATACGCAGTATTTT.

V is TRBV15 and J is TRBJ2-2, with 7 bases that match TRBD2. V shed 1 base, J shed 6 bases, and the junction held 5 bases outside the gene matches. The V gene's germline CDR1 is LNHNV and CDR2 YYDKDF (reference sequence). The CDR3 covers 15 residues. CDR3 sequence: CATSRGGGSSGELFF. Here the CDR3 DNA reads TGTGCCACCAGCAGAGGGGGGGGTTCTTCCGGGGAGCTGTTTTTT. The full variable domain, in which reference TRBV15 and TRBJ2-2 provide the parts outside the CDR3, is DAMVIQNPRYQVTQFGKPVTLSCSQTLNHNVMYWYQQKSSQAPKLLFHYYDKDFNNEADTPDNFQSRRPNTSFCFLDIRSPGLGDTAMYLCATSRGGGSSGELFFGEGSRLTVL.

The CDR3 sequence is CATSSPGQGQVEQYF. The CDR3 region has the DNA TGTGCCACCAGCAGTCCGGGACAAGGCCAGGTCGAGCAGTACTTC. This chain links TRBV15 with TRBJ2-7, with D tentatively TRBD1 (6 bases). Trimming removed 3 bases from V and 6 bases from J, with 18 bases in between. The CDR3 extends over 15 amino acids. Germline V CDR1 and CDR2: LNHNV, YYDKDF (reference sequence).

V usage is TRBV18 and J usage is TRBJ1-5; 8 bases line up with TRBD1. The ends lost 8 bases at V and 4 bases at J; junction bases unmatched: 4. This CDR3 spans 13 amino acids. Germline loops: CDR1 KGHSH, CDR2 LQKENI. CDR3 region: CASTTGENQPQHF. DNA of the CDR3: TGTGCCAGCACGACAGGGGAGAATCAGCCCCAGCATTTT.

This clonotype occurred a few times. V usage is TRBV10-3 and J usage is TRBJ1-5; 8 bases match TRBD1. Trimming cost V 0 bases and J 3 bases; bases outside gene matches: 1. Germline CDR1 is ENHRY and CDR2 is SYGVKD. This CDR3 is built from 15 residues. The CDR3 DNA sequence: TGTGCCATCAGTGAGTCGACAGGGGACAATCAGCCCCAGCATTTT. Amino acids: CAISESTGDNQPQHF.

This clonotype was observed at least ten times. The chain employs TRBV10-3 and TRBJ2-7; D not resolved. Looked up from germline, CDR1 is ENHRY and CDR2 is SYGVKD. V was clipped by 5 bases and J by 2 bases, with 13 bases between them. CDR3 length: 14 residues. In DNA form, the CDR3 reads TGTGCCATCAGTTCTAGGTTGGATGCCTACGAGCAGTACTTC. Residues: CAISSRLDAYEQYF.

The CDR3 sequence is CAISGAGQGNYEQYF. DNA for the CDR3: TGTGCCATCAGTGGGGCGGGACAGGGAAACTACGAGCAGTACTTC. The chain couples TRBV10-3 to TRBJ2-7; TRBD1 matches at 9 bases. Per the germline V gene, CDR1 is ENHRY and CDR2 is SYGVKD. V shed 4 bases and J 3 bases; nucleotides not matched to a gene: 7. This CDR3 region has 15 residues.

This chain links TRBV19 with TRBJ1-1; perhaps TRBD1 as D (6 bases). In germline, CDR1 is LNHDA, CDR2 SQIVND (reference sequence). The CDR3 runs 16 residues. V was pared by 0 bases and J by 7 bases, with 18 bases between. CDR3 in amino acids: CASSIDWAGAPGEAFF. The CDR3 nucleotides are TGTGCCAGTAGTATAGATTGGGCAGGGGCGCCGGGTGAAGCTTTCTTT. The full variable domain, rest sourced from reference TRBV19 and TRBJ1-1, is DGGITQSPKYLFRKEGQNVTLSCEQNLNHDAMYWYRQDPGQGLRLIYYSQIVNDFQKGDIAEGYSVSREKKESFPLTVTSAQKNPTAFYLCASSIDWAGAPGEAFFGQGTRLTVV.

V is TRBV28 and J is TRBJ1-2; TRBD1 might be the D (6 bases). Per germline, CDR1 MDHEN and CDR2 SYDVKM. V was cut by 3 bases and J by 4 bases, with 15 bases left in between. The CDR3 totals 15 residues. This CDR3 is CASSFFRGSGYGYTF. The DNA for the CDR3 is TGTGCCAGCAGTTTTTTCAGGGGCTCGGGCTATGGCTACACCTTC.

About this clonotype itself: A junction boundary mismatches the germline segment, possibly from a read error. The chain links TRBV7-9 to TRBJ2-7; D is uncertain. The CDR3 is 12 residues long. Germline V lookup: CDR1 SEHNR, CDR2 FQNEAQ (reference sequence). The chain's CDR3 is CASSLRAYEHYF. As DNA, the CDR3 is TGTGCCAGCAGCTTACGAGCCTACGAGCATTACTTC. The full variable domain, completed using reference TRBV7-9 and TRBJ2-7, is DTGVSQNPRHKITKRGQNVTFRCDPISEHNRLYWYRQTLGQGPEFLTYFQNEAQLEKSRLLSDRFSAERPKGSFSTLEIQRTEQGDSAMYLCASSLRAYEHYFGPGTRLTVT.

This clonotype has just a few counts. The chain joins TRBV19 to TRBJ2-1; D ambiguous. The CDR3 sequence is 15 residues long. In germline, CDR1 is LNHDA, CDR2 SQIVND (reference sequence). V shed 5 bases and J shed 0 bases, with 11 bases lying between them. CDR3 coding DNA: TGTGCCAGTAGTGTGGTCCAGAGCTCCTACAATGAGCAGTTCTTC. Its translation: CASSVVQSSYNEQFF.

This clonotype was counted a few times. The CDR3 sequence is CGSRIGAGEQFF. For the CDR3, the DNA is TGTGGATCAAGGATAGGGGCGGGGGAGCAGTTCTTC. The chain links TRBV28 to TRBJ2-1; possible D gene TRBD2, 6 bases. The CDR3 contains 12 residues. Germline lookup yields CDR1 MDHEN and CDR2 SYDVKM.

The chain recombines TRBV6-2 or TRBV6-3 with TRBJ2-1, with TRBD2 matching over 12 bases. The CDR3 is made up of 15 amino acids. Per the germline V gene, CDR1 is MNHEY and CDR2 is SVGEGT. J was trimmed by 8 bases and V by 2 bases; bases with no gene match: 4. CDR3 coding DNA: TGTGCCAGCAGTTACGCCCTAGCGGGGGGGTATGAGCAGTTCTTC. It codes for CASSYALAGGYEQFF.